The clone carrying this T cell receptor beta chain has a handful of counts. Its antigen is not identified. Preparation of the TCRbeta library involved a method that used unique molecular identifiers. From the PCR reads, TCRdb called clonotypes with MiXCR, one entry per CDR3 protein. The table has 500,000 or so distinct CDR3 sequences, around 10% seen once. V gave up 5 bases and J gave up 4 bases, with 13 bases separating them. CDR3 length equals 14 residues. CDR1 and CDR2 (germline): MNHEY, SMNVEV (reference sequence). This specimen belongs to a study of T-cell reconstitution after alpha-beta-depleted transplantation in children. Study findings and constraints: Surviving recipient T cells and thymic progenitors underlay high day-60 TCRbeta diversity in some patients. Among T cells one year after transplant, newly produced cells accounted for most counts and diversity. Alpha-beta T cells about two months after transplant reportedly derived from several hundred expanded graft clones.

The V call is TRBV27, the J call TRBJ2-3; tentatively, D is TRBD2 (5 bases). This clonotype was sampled from a female patient aged 2-15 years who had a stem cell transplant for aplastic anemia, so the T cells may come from the graft donor. Source: PBMCs, mostly from graft donor cells, taken 180 days after TCRalphabeta/CD19-depleted stem cell transplant. The CDR3 sequence is CASSPAPRADTQYF. DNA of the CDR3: TGTGCCAGCAGTCCCGCTCCGAGGGCAGATACGCAGTATTTT.